This T cell receptor beta chain was documented in a study of cytomegalovirus exposure and HLA in healthy donors. This CDR3 has 12 amino acids. Germline V gene data show CDR1 as SGDLS and CDR2 as YYNGEE. V dropped 1 base and J dropped 6 bases, with 8 bases sitting between them. PCR used 60 Vbeta primers and 13 Jbeta primers. TCRdb keeps only in-frame clones here, not all; method: immunoSEQ multiplex PCR. Among just under 45,000 clones listed, 51% were seen once. This sequence originates from a man aged 60 to 69 in good health and CMV-seronegative. The chain couples TRBV9 to TRBJ2-7; D is perhaps TRBD1 (5 bases). The sequenced sample was PBMCs. The CDR3 nucleotides are TGTGCCAGCAGCGTACAGGGCGGCGAGCAGTACTTC. Protein product: CASSVQGGEQYF. Full variable domain (remainder filled in from reference TRBV9 and TRBJ2-7): DSGVTQTPKHLITATGQRVTLRCSPRSGDLSVYWYQQSLDQGLQFLIQYYNGEERAKGNILERFSAQQFPDLHSELNLSSLELGDSALYFCASSVQGGEQYFGPGTRLTVT.